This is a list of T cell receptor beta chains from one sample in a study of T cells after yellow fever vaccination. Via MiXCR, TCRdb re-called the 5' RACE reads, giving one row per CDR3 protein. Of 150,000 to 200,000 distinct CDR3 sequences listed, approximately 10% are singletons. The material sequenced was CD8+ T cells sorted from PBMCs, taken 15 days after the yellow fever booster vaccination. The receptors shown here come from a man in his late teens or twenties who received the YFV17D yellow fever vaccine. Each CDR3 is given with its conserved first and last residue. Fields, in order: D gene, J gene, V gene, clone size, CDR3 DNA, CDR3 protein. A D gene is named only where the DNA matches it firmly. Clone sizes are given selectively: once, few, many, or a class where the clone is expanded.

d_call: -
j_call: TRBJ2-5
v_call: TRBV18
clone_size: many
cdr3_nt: TGTGCCAGCTCACTAGACCGGCTCCAAGAGACCCAGTACTTC
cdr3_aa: CASSLDRLQETQYF

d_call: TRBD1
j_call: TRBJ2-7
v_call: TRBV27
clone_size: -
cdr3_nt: TGTGCCAGCGGACAGGACCTGAGCTCCTACGAGCAGTACTTC
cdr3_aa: CASGQDLSSYEQYF

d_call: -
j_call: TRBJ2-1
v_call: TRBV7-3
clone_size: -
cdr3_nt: TGTGCCAGCAGCTTATCCCCCGGCGGGGAGCAGTTCTTC
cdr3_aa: CASSLSPGGEQFF

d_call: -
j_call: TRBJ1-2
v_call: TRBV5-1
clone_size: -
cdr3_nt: TGCGCCAGCAGCGAGACCGAGGGGGACGAATCCATAGACTATGGCTACACCTTC
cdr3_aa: CASSETEGDESIDYGYTF

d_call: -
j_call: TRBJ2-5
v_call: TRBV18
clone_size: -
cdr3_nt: TGTGCCAGCTCCTCACCACGGACAGAATATAGGGAGACCCAGTACTTC
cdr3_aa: CASSSPRTEYRETQYF

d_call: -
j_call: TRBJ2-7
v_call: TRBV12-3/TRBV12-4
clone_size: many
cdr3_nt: TGTGCCAGCAGTTCTCAGGGTGCGAACTACGAGCAGTACTTC
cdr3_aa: CASSSQGANYEQYF

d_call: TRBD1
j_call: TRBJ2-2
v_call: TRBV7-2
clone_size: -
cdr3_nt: TGTGCCAGCAGCTTCAGGACAGGAGCGGACGGGGAGCTGTTTTTT
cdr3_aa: CASSFRTGADGELFF

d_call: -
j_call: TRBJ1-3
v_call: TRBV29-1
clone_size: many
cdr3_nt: TGCAGCGTTTGGGGTTCGGCTGGAAACACCATATATTTT
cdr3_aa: CSVWGSAGNTIYF

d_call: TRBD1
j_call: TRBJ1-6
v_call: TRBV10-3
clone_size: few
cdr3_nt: TGTGCCACCCGGAGGACAGGGGGCGATTCACCCCTCCACTTT
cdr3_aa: CATRRTGGDSPLHF

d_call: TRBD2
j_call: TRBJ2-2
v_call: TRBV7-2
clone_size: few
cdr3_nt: TGTGCCAGCATCAAACGGGGGGGACCCAGCACCGGGGAGCTGTTTTTT
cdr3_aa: CASIKRGGPSTGELFF

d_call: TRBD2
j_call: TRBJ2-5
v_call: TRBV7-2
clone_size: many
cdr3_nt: TGTGCCAGCAGTTGGGCGGGGGGGCAAGAGACCCAGTACTTC
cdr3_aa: CASSWAGGQETQYF

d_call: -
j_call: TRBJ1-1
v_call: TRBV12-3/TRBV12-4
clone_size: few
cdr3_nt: TGTGCCAGCAGTTTAGACGTGGGGCTAACTGAAGCTTTCTTT
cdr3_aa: CASSLDVGLTEAFF

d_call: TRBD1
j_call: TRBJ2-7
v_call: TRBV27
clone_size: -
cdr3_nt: TGTGCCAGCAGTTCGACCGGGACAGGGGGACCCGAGCAGTACTTC
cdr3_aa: CASSSTGTGGPEQYF

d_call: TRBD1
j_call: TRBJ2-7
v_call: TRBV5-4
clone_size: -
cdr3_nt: TGTGCCAGCAGCTTGGCCGGACAGGAGCCCTACGAGCAGTACTTC
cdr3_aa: CASSLAGQEPYEQYF

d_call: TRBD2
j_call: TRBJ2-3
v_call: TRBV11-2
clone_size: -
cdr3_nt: TGTGCCAGCAGCCCTGATAGCGGGGGGTATGGGACGCAGTATTTT
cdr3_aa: CASSPDSGGYGTQYF

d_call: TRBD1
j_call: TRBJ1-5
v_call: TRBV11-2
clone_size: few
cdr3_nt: TGTGCCAGCAGCTCGGGACAGGGGGATAGCAATCAGCCCCAGCATTTT
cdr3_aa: CASSSGQGDSNQPQHF

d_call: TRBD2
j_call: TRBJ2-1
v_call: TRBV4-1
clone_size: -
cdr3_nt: TGCGCCAGCAGCCAAGTACTAGCGGTCTCCTACAATGAGCAGTTCTTC
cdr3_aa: CASSQVLAVSYNEQFF

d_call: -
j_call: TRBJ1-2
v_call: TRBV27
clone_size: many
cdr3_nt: TGTGCCAGCAGTTCCGGGTCTAACTATGGCTACACCTTC
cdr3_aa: CASSSGSNYGYTF

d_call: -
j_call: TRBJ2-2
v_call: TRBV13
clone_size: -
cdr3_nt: TGTGCCAGCAGCTTATTTCACGAAGACACCGGGGAGCTGTTTTTT
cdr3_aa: CASSLFHEDTGELFF

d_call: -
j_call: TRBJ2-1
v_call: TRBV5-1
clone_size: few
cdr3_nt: TGCGCCAGCAGCTTGGGTAGACAGGACAATGAGCAGTTCTTC
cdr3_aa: CASSLGRQDNEQFF

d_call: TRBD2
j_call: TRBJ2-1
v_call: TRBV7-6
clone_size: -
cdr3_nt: TGTGCCAGCAGCTTAGTATCCGGGGAGGGCTACAATGAGCAGTTCTTC
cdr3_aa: CASSLVSGEGYNEQFF

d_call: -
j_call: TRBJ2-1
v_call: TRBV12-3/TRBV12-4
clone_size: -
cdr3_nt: TGTGCCAGCAGTCCGGCGGGTGCTGAGCAGTTCTTC
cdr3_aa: CASSPAGAEQFF

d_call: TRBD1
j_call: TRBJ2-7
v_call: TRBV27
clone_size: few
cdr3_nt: TGTGCCAGCAGTTACGGGGTCAAGGACAGGGGGCTTTACGAGCAGTACTTC
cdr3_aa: CASSYGVKDRGLYEQYF

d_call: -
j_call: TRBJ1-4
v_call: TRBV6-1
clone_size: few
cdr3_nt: TGTGCCAGCAGTGACCCCTGGGTGGGTAGTAATGAAAAACTGTTTTTT
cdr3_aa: CASSDPWVGSNEKLFF

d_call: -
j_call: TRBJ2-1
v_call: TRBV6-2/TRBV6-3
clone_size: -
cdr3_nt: TGTGCCAGCAAGGGGAAGGGCCCCTACAATGAGCAGTTCTTC
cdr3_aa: CASKGKGPYNEQFF

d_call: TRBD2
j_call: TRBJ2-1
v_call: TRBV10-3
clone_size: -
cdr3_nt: TGTGCCATCAGTGAACTAGCGGGGGTGAATGAGCAGTTCTTC
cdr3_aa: CAISELAGVNEQFF

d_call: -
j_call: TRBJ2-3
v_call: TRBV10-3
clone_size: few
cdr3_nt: TGTGCCATCAGTGAGTCTTGGCAGAACACAGATACGCAGTATTTT
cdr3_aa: CAISESWQNTDTQYF

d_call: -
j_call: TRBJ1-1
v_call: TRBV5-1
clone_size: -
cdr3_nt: TGCGCCAGCGGACTCACCGATCCGTTGAACACTGAAGCTTTCTTT
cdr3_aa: CASGLTDPLNTEAFF

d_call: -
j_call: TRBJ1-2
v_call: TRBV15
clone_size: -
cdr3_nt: TGTGCCACCACCCGTTCCGGAGGGGCCTATGGCTACACCTTC
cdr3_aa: CATTRSGGAYGYTF

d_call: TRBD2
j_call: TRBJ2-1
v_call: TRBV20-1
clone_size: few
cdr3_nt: TGCAGTGCTAGAGATTGGGTAGCGGGGGGCAACAATGAGCAGTTCTTC
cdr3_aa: CSARDWVAGGNNEQFF

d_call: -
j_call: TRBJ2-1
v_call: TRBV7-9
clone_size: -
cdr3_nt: TGTGCCAGCAGCCCAAGTGGGGGGTCGGATGAGCAGTTCTTC
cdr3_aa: CASSPSGGSDEQFF

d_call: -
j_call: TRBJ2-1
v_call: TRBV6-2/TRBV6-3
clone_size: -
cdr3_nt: TGTGCCAGCAGTTTTCCCGGGCCTGCGGCCTACAATGAGCAGTTCTTC
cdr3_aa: CASSFPGPAAYNEQFF

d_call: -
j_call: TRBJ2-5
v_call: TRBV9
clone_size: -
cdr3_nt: TGTGCCAGCAGCCCACCCCCATGGACGGAAGAGACCCAGTACTTC
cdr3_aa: CASSPPPWTEETQYF

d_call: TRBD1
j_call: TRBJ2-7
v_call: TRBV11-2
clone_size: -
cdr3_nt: TGTGCCAGCAGCGCGGCCGGGACAGGGGGTGGAATTGAGCAGTACTTC
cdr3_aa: CASSAAGTGGGIEQYF

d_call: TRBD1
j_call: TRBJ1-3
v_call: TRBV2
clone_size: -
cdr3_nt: TGTGCCAGCAGTTGGGACAGCTCTGGAAACACCATATATTTT
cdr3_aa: CASSWDSSGNTIYF

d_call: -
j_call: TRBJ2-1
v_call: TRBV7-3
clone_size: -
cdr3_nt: TGTGCCAGCAGCTTAATGAGCTACAATGAGCAGTTCTTC
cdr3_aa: CASSLMSYNEQFF

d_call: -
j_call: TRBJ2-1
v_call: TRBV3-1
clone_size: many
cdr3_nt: TGTGCCAGCAGTCGGACGGCTAGCTCCTACAATGAGCAGTTCTTC
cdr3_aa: CASSRTASSYNEQFF

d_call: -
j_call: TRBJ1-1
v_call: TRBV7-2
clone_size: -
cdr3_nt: TGTGCCAGCAGCTTAGATTGGGCATTTGGCACTGAAGCTTTCTTT
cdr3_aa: CASSLDWAFGTEAFF

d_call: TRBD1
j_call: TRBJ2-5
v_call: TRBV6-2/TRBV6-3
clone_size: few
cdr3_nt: TGTGCCAGCAGTAGAGACAGGGGGCTGTTGGAGACCCAGTACTTC
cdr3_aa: CASSRDRGLLETQYF

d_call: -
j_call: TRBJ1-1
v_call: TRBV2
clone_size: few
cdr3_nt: TGTGCCAGCCACCGGCGGCAAGATGACACTGAAGCTTTCTTT
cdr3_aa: CASHRRQDDTEAFF